This T cell receptor (beta chain) was recovered during a study of OX40 agonist ivuxolimab in advanced cancers. Turning to the study itself: Cancers in dose escalation were hepatocellular, melanoma, renal cell and head and neck. Partial responses occurred in Three dose-escalation patients, one with hepatocellular carcinoma and two with cutaneous melanoma.

V was pared by 0 bases and J by 3 bases, with 6 bases of the junction left unmatched. Germline CDR1 SGHRS, CDR2 YFSETQ. The CDR3 sequence is 16 residues long. With respect to this clone: Its antigen is as yet unknown.

Sequencing was performed with immunoSEQ multiplex PCR; in TCRdb, only in-frame clones are kept and a portion is missing. The sample lists around 70,000 clones, over 75% occurring once. Study outcomes and limitations: Not determined was the antigen specificity of the expanded peripheral T cells.

V usage is TRBV5-1 and J usage is TRBJ1-1; 9 bases are a match to TRBD1. This material consisted of CD4+ or CD8+ T cells sorted from blood, taken in a trial of the OX40 agonist ivuxolimab. The TCR originated in an adult with an advanced solid tumor such as melanoma, head and neck, liver or kidney cancer. CDR3 protein: CASSLVTGGWYTEAFF. CDR3 nucleotide sequence: TGCGCCAGCAGCTTGGTTACAGGGGGCTGGTACACTGAAGCTTTCTTT.